This TCR beta chain is drawn from a study of Ad26.COV2.S vaccination and SARS-CoV-2 variants. Across the whole study: Recipients of Ad26.COV2.S got it intramuscularly, once or twice 56 days apart.

Concerning this clone itself: What it binds is not known.

Sequenced by immunoSEQ multiplex PCR; TCRdb stores in-frame clones only, minus some. The sample consists of 510,000 or so clones, around 90% of them appearing once. This CDR3 comprises 15 residues. Trimming took 4 bases from V and 2 from J, leaving 15 bases between them. Germline values: CDR1 MNHEY, CDR2 SVGAGI. Specified treatment: some 19 received Ad26.COV2.S at low or high dose, single or two shots; about 5 received placebo; per-sample allocation not given. It was on day 63 after the first vaccine or placebo injection that samples were taken. Broader study findings: Total T cell responses were possibly underestimated by TCR breadth and depth analyses. Vaccinees reportedly had broad spike-specific CD8+ and CD4+ T cell responses.

The source material was peripheral blood, sampled in a trial of Ad26.COV2.S vaccine versus placebo. The source of this sequence is a person between 18 and 59 years old who received the Ad26.COV2.S COVID-19 vaccine or a placebo. This rearrangement joins TRBV6-5 to TRBJ2-7; D is possibly TRBD1 or TRBD2 (5 bases each). Here the CDR3 reads CASSWLEGKAYEQYF. As DNA, the CDR3 is TGTGCCAGCAGTTGGCTCGAGGGGAAAGCCTACGAGCAGTACTTC.